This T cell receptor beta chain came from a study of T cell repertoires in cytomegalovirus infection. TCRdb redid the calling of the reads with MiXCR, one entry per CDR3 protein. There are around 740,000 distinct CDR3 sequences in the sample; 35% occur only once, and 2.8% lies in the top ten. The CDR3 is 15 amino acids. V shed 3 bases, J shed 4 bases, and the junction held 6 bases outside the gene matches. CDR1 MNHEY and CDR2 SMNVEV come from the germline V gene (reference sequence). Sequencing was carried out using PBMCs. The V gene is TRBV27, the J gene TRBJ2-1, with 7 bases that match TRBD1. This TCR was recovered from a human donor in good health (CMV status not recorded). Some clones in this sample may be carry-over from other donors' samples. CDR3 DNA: TGTGCCAGCAGTTTGAGGGGGCCTCCGTACAATGAGCAGTTCTTC. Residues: CASSLRGPPYNEQFF.